Presented here are 27 T cell receptor beta chains from one specimen sequenced in a study of cytomegalovirus exposure and HLA in healthy donors. The PCR contained 60 Vbeta and 13 Jbeta primers. Using immunoSEQ multiplex PCR, the repertoire was profiled, and TCRdb retains in-frame clones only, with some absent. Of 100,000 to 150,000 clones listed, around 82% were seen once; the top ten hold approximately 1.3%. The sequenced sample was PBMCs. These receptors originate from a female donor in good health and CMV-seronegative.

V usage is TRBV5-8 and J usage is TRBJ2-2; TRBD1 aligns across 8 bases. The CDR3 runs 15 residues. Germline V CDR1 and CDR2: SGHTS, YDEGEE. Trimming removed 4 bases from V and 4 bases from J; junction bases left unmatched: 6. The CDR3 DNA reads as TGTGCCAGCAGCAGGGGGACAGGACGCACCGGGGAGCTGTTTTTT. Protein: CASSRGTGRTGELFF.

The CDR3 DNA follows: TGTGCCAGCAGCTCGCGAGACAGTAGCACAGATACGCAGTATTTT. Amino acid sequence: CASSSRDSSTDTQYF. The rearrangement joins TRBV2 to TRBJ2-3, with D maybe TRBD1 (5 bases). The V gene lost 6 bases and the J gene lost 0 bases, with 13 bases spanning the gap. There are 15 residues in the CDR3. Germline V gives CDR1 SNHLY, CDR2 FYNNEI.

This clone was seen more than once but under ten times. J is TRBJ1-1 and V is TRBV10-3; TRBD1 matches at 10 bases. This CDR3 has 14 amino acids. V lost 8 bases to trimming and J lost 2 bases; unmatched junction nucleotides: 5. The V gene's germline CDR1 is ENHRY and CDR2 SYGVKD. The CDR3 region is CAIRGDRGNTEAFF. The CDR3 DNA is TGTGCCATCCGGGGGGACAGGGGAAACACTGAAGCTTTCTTT.

This clone was recorded only once. This chain links TRBV28 with TRBJ1-1; possible D gene TRBD1, 6 bases. With 7 bases removed from V and 3 bases from J, the gap between germline ends came to 9 bases. The CDR3 is 12 residues long. Germline CDR1 and CDR2: MDHEN and SYDVKM. The DNA for the CDR3 is TGTGCCAGCAAATCAGGGGACACTGAAGCTTTCTTT. Translated: CASKSGDTEAFF.

This clone was detected a few times. The V call is TRBV7-3, the J call TRBJ2-1; tentative D call: TRBD2 (6 bases). Germline CDR1 and CDR2: SGHTA and FQGTGA. CDR3 length: 16 amino acids. The V gene lost 2 bases and the J gene lost 2 bases, with 13 bases spanning the gap. The CDR3 sequence is CASSLYGEVAYNEQFF. CDR3 bases: TGTGCCAGCAGCTTATATGGGGAGGTCGCCTACAATGAGCAGTTCTTC.

The chain recombines TRBV11-2 with TRBJ2-5; D unresolved. The germline V gene encodes CDR1 SGHAT and CDR2 FQNNGV. There are 11 residues in the CDR3. Trimming pared 8 bases from V and 5 bases from J, leaving 9 bases between. The CDR3 loop reads CASAISETQYF. As DNA, the CDR3 is TGTGCCAGCGCGATCTCGGAGACCCAGTACTTC.

A few counts support this clone. The chain uses TRBV7-3 and TRBJ2-1, with 14 bases that match TRBD2. Germline assignment: CDR1 SGHTA and CDR2 FQGTGA. Trimming at V came to 4 bases and at J to 1 base, leaving 6 bases not matched to a gene. The length of the CDR3 is 18 residues. The CDR3 coding sequence is TGTGCCAGCAGCTCCGGACTAGCGGGGGGCAAATCCTACAATGAGCAGTTCTTC. As protein: CASSSGLAGGKSYNEQFF. Based on the CDR3 plus reference TRBV7-3 and TRBJ2-1, the full variable domain is GAGVSQTPSNKVTEKGKYVELRCDPISGHTALYWYRQSLGQGPEFLIYFQGTGAADDSGLPNDRFFAVRPEGSVSTLKIQRTERGDSAVYLCASSSGLAGGKSYNEQFFGPGTRLTVL.

This chain uses TRBV6-1 with TRBJ2-1, with 9 bases fitting TRBD1. The V gene's germline CDR1 is MNHNS and CDR2 SASEGT. The CDR3 consists of 15 residues. Unmatched junction bases numbered 4, after V lost 6 bases and J lost 1 base. The CDR3 DNA reads TGTGCCAGCAGACCGGGACAGGGTTCCTACAATGAGCAGTTCTTC. Protein sequence: CASRPGQGSYNEQFF.

This clone was observed a single time. This chain joins TRBV30 and TRBJ2-5, with unresolved D. The CDR3 is made up of 12 amino acids. V lost 3 bases, J lost 1 base, and 6 bases lay in between. CDR1 and CDR2 from the germline V gene are GTSNPN and SVGIG (reference sequence). CDR3 protein: CAWRPGQETQYF. In DNA form, the CDR3 reads TGTGCCTGGAGGCCGGGCCAAGAGACCCAGTACTTC.

This clone was observed a single time. This sequence joins TRBV30 and TRBJ2-5; 7 nucleotides match TRBD1. The J segment lost 2 bases and the V segment lost 3 bases, leaving 9 bases of the junction unmatched. Germline CDR1 and CDR2: GTSNPN and SVGIG (reference sequence). The CDR3 is made up of 15 amino acids. The DNA for the CDR3 is TGTGCCTGGAGACCGGGACAGACTAAGCAAGAGACCCAGTACTTC. Translation gives CAWRPGQTKQETQYF.

The table lists this clone with a few counts. The CDR3 region is CASSLLGQGDTEAFF. CDR3 sequence (DNA): TGTGCCAGCAGTTTATTGGGACAGGGGGACACTGAAGCTTTCTTT. The J gene is TRBJ1-1, the V gene TRBV27; 11 positions match TRBD1. The J segment lost 3 bases and the V segment lost 1 base, leaving 1 base of the junction unmatched. CDR1 is MNHEY, CDR2 SMNVEV, per germline (reference sequence). The CDR3 runs 15 residues.

V usage is TRBV10-3 and J usage is TRBJ1-1; possible D gene TRBD1, 5 bases. The length of the CDR3 is 12 residues. Trimming cost V 7 bases and J 6 bases, with 12 bases left between them. Germline assignment: CDR1 ENHRY and CDR2 SYGVKD. The CDR3 DNA is TGTGCCATCACCTCAGGGAGGTCTGAAGCTTTCTTT. Residues: CAITSGRSEAFF.

To note about this clone: Other DNA variants within this sample encode the same CDR3. This rearrangement joins TRBV19 to TRBJ1-5, with 7 bases that match TRBD1. V was pared by 3 bases and J by 1 base, with 3 bases of the junction left unmatched. Germline loops: CDR1 LNHDA, CDR2 SQIVND (reference sequence). The CDR3 totals 15 residues. Written as DNA, the CDR3 is TGTGCCAGTAGTATCCGGGGACAGAGCAATCAGCCCCAGCATTTT. Encoded protein: CASSIRGQSNQPQHF.

The chain recombines TRBV5-5 with TRBJ1-1; D is possibly TRBD1 (5 bases). This CDR3 comprises 13 residues. V dropped 1 base and J dropped 1 base, with 5 bases sitting between them. Germline V gene data show CDR1 as SGHKS and CDR2 as YYEKEE (reference sequence). The CDR3 is CASSLTGNTEAFF. The CDR3 DNA follows: TGTGCCAGCAGCTTGACAGGGAACACTGAAGCTTTCTTT.

The V gene is TRBV11-2, the J gene TRBJ1-1; D gene uncertain. V lost 3 bases to trimming and J lost 4 bases, with 12 bases between them. Germline V gives CDR1 SGHAT, CDR2 FQNNGV. This CDR3 region has 14 residues. The CDR3 bases are TGTGCCAGCAGCTTGAGGTTCGATGGCACTGAAGCTTTCTTT. This sequence encodes CASSLRFDGTEAFF.

J is TRBJ2-3 and V is TRBV5-1; the D gene is possibly TRBD2 (6 bases). CDR3 length: 12 amino acids. Trimming shortened V by 4 bases and J by 8 bases, and 11 bases separated the two germline ends. The germline V gene has CDR1 SGHRS and CDR2 YFSETQ. CDR3 region: CASSPPEGTQYF. As DNA, the CDR3 is TGCGCCAGCAGCCCCCCGGAGGGTACGCAGTATTTT.

The gene calls are TRBV28 and TRBJ2-5; 7 bases line up with TRBD1. Germline V gene lookup returns CDR1 MDHEN and CDR2 SYDVKM. V lost 2 bases and J lost 3; bases outside the gene matches: 3. The CDR3 totals 14 residues. The CDR3 reads CASSLETGEETQYF. CDR3 sequence (DNA): TGTGCCAGCAGTTTAGAAACAGGGGAAGAGACCCAGTACTTC.

V usage is TRBV19 and J usage is TRBJ1-5; the D gene is possibly TRBD1 (6 bases). CDR3 size: 15 residues. The V end lost 8 bases, the J end lost 2 bases, and 16 bases lay between the germline ends. Germline CDR1 is LNHDA and CDR2 is SQIVND (reference sequence). The CDR3 reads CASQPRGNGNQPQHF. The CDR3 nucleotides are TGTGCCAGTCAACCCAGGGGAAACGGCAATCAGCCCCAGCATTTT. Supplemented by reference TRBV19 and TRBJ1-5, the full variable domain reads DGGITQSPKYLFRKEGQNVTLSCEQNLNHDAMYWYRQDPGQGLRLIYYSQIVNDFQKGDIAEGYSVSREKKESFPLTVTSAQKNPTAFYLCASQPRGNGNQPQHFGDGTRLSIL.

The V and J genes are TRBV6-1 and TRBJ1-2; no clear D. The CDR3 runs 13 residues. Trimming left V 3 bases short and J 8 bases short, with 13 bases between. The germline CDR1 and CDR2 sequences are MNHNS and SASEGT. CDR3 loop: CASSDPGPGGYTF. In nucleotides, the CDR3 is TGTGCCAGCAGTGATCCGGGCCCGGGGGGCTACACCTTC.

The chain links TRBV13 to TRBJ2-7; D remains ambiguous. CDR3 length: 13 residues. Germline V CDR1 and CDR2: PRHDT, FYEKMQ (reference sequence). V lost 4 bases to trimming and J lost 6 bases, with 13 bases between them. The CDR3 bases are TGTGCCAGCAGCTACTCGACACTCCCCGAGCAGTACTTC. Amino acids: CASSYSTLPEQYF.

Notes on this clone: A read error may account for a junction end that differs from germline. V is TRBV7-9 and J is TRBJ1-1; D is undetermined. Germline assignment: CDR1 SEHNR and CDR2 FQNEAQ (reference sequence). CDR3 length equals 13 residues. The CDR3 reads CSSSPAPLTEAFF. The CDR3 bases are TGTTCCAGCAGCCCAGCGCCCCTCACTGAAGCTTTCTTT.

This clone was found once. The CDR3 nucleotides are TGTGCCAGCTCACCAAATTCCCAGGGTAATGGCTACACCTTC. It encodes CASSPNSQGNGYTF. V is TRBV18 and J is TRBJ1-2, with D perhaps matching TRBD1 (5 bases). Germline values: CDR1 KGHSH, CDR2 LQKENI. V lost 2 bases to trimming and J lost 6 bases, with 13 bases between them. CDR3 size: 14 residues.

The gene calls are TRBV21-1 and TRBJ1-2; TRBD1, as called in the table, went unchecked against the DNA. TRBV21-1 is listed as a pseudogene. The CDR3 covers 13 residues. Here the CDR3 DNA reads TGTGCCAGCAGTCCAGGGGTTGGATATGGCTACACCTTC. Translation: CASSPGVGYGYTF.

V and J are TRBV5-4 and TRBJ2-3; the D is unclear. Per germline, CDR1 SGHNT and CDR2 YYREEE (reference sequence). The CDR3 runs to 15 residues. Trimming removed 1 base at V and 2 bases at J, with 11 bases between. CDR3 sequence (DNA): TGTGCCAGCAGCTTGTTTTCAGGTCCCACAGATACGCAGTATTTT. Its translation: CASSLFSGPTDTQYF. The variable domain in full, with the rest retrieved from reference TRBV5-4 and TRBJ2-3, is ETGVTQSPTHLIKTRGQQVTLRCSSQSGHNTVSWYQQALGQGPQFIFQYYREEENGRGNFPPRFSGLQFPNYSSELNVNALELDDSALYLCASSLFSGPTDTQYFGPGTRLTVL.

CDR3 nucleotide sequence: TGTGCCAGCAGTGGCAGGGACAGGGTAGGGGGCACTGAAGCTTTCTTT. Its protein is CASSGRDRVGGTEAFF. The rearrangement joins TRBV28 to TRBJ1-1; 9 positions match TRBD1. CDR1 MDHEN and CDR2 SYDVKM come from the germline V gene. V lost 5 bases and J lost 4; bases outside the gene matches: 11. This CDR3 has 16 residues.

The chain uses TRBV5-6 and TRBJ1-2, with 11 bases matching TRBD1. The CDR3 has 16 amino acids. The germline CDR1 and CDR2 sequences are SGHDT and YYEEEE. The trim removed 4 bases at V and 5 bases at J, leaving 10 bases unmatched. The CDR3 DNA sequence: TGTGCCAGCAGCACTCCCCGGGACAGGGGGACGTATGGCTACACCTTC. Translating it yields CASSTPRDRGTYGYTF.

The chain carries TRBV7-2 and TRBJ2-6; 7 positions match TRBD1. The CDR3 covers 15 residues. Germline loops: CDR1 SGHTA, CDR2 FQGNSA. V trimming: 5 bases; J trimming: 2 bases; junction bases outside the gene matches: 3. Here the CDR3 DNA reads TGTGCCAGCAGCAGAGGGGGCGCTGGGGCCAACGTCCTGACTTTC. This encodes CASSRGGAGANVLTF.